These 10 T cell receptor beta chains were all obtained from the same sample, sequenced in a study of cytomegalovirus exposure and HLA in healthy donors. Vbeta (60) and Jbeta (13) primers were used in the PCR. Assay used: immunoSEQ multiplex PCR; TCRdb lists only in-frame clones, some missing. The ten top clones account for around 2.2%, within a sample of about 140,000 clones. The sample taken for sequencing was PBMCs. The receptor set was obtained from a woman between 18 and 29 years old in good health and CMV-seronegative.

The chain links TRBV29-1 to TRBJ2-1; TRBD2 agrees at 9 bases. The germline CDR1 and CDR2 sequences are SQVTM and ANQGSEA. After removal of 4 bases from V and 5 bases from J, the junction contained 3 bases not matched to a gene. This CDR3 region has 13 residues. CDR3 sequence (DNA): TGCAGCGTTGGCGGGAGGGCCAACAATGAGCAGTTCTTC. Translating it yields CSVGGRANNEQFF.

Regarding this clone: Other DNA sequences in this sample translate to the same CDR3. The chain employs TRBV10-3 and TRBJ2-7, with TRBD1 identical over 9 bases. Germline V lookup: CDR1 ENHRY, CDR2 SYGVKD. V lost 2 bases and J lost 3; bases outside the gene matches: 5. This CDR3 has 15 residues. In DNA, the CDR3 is TGTGCCATCAGTGAGGGGACAGGGCCGGACTACGAGCAGTACTTC. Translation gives CAISEGTGPDYEQYF.

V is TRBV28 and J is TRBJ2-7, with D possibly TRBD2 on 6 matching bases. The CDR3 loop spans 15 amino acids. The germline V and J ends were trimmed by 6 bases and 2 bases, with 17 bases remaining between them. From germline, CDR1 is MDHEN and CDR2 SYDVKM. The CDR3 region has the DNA TGTGCCAGCAGCCCGGCCGGGGAGGAGGCCTACGAGCAGTACGTC. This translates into CASSPAGEEAYEQYV.

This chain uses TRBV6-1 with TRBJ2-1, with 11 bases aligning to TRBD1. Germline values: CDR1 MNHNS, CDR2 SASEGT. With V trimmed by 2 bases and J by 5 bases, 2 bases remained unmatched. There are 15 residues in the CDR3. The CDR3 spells CASSEPGQGDNEQFF. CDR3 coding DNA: TGTGCCAGCAGTGAACCGGGACAGGGGGACAATGAGCAGTTCTTC.

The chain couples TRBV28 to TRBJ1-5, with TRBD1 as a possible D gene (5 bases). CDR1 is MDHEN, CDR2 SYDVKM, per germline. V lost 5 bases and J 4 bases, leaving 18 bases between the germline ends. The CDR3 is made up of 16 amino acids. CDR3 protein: CASSPPQGLKNQPQHF. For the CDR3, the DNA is TGTGCCAGCAGTCCCCCCCAGGGTCTCAAGAATCAGCCCCAGCATTTT.

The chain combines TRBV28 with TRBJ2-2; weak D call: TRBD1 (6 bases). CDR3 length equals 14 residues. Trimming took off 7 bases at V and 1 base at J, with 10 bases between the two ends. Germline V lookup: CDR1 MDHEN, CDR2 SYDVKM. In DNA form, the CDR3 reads TGTGCCAGCACAGGGACAAGGAACACCGGGGAGCTGTTTTTT. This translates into CASTGTRNTGELFF.

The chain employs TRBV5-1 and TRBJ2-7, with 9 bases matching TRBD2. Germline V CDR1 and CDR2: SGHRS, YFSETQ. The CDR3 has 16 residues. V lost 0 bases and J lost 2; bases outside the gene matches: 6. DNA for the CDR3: TGCGCCAGCAGCTTGGCCTTGACTAGCGGCCCCTACGAGCAGTACTTC. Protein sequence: CASSLALTSGPYEQYF.

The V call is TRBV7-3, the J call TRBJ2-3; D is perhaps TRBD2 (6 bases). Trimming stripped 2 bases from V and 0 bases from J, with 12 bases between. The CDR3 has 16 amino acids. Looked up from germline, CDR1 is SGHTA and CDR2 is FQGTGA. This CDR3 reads CASSLAGRGSTDTQYF. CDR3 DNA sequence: TGTGCCAGCAGCTTAGCGGGACGGGGGAGCACAGATACGCAGTATTTT.

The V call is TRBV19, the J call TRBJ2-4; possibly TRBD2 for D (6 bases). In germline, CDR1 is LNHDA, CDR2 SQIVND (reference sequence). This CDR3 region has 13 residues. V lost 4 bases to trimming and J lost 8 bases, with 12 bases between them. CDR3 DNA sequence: TGTGCCAGTAGTACGACGACTAGTTACATTCAGTACTTC. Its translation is CASSTTTSYIQYF.

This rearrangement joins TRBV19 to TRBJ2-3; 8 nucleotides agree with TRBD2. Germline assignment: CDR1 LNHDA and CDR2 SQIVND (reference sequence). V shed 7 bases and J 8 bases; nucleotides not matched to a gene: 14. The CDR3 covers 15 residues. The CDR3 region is CASTESLAGGTTQYF. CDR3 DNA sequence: TGTGCCAGTACCGAGTCCCTAGCGGGCGGTACTACGCAGTATTTT. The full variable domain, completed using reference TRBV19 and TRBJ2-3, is DGGITQSPKYLFRKEGQNVTLSCEQNLNHDAMYWYRQDPGQGLRLIYYSQIVNDFQKGDIAEGYSVSREKKESFPLTVTSAQKNPTAFYLCASTESLAGGTTQYFGPGTRLTVL.